The 4 T cell receptor beta chains below all came from one sample that was sequenced in a study of Tregs in tolerant kidney transplant recipients. Assay: immunoSEQ multiplex PCR; the TCRdb copy retains only in-frame clones and omits some. The sample gives over 50,000 clones, more than 70% of which show up once; roughly 5.2% is in the top ten. The sequenced sample consisted of CD4+ T cells from blood. The origin of the receptors is a human donor in good health.

The J gene is TRBJ1-1, the V gene TRBV5-6; D is perhaps TRBD1 (6 bases). This CDR3 is 15 amino acids long. Trimming left V 0 bases short and J 5 bases short, with 14 bases between. Germline V lookup: CDR1 SGHDT, CDR2 YYEEEE. DNA of the CDR3: TGTGCCAGCAGCTTGGCGCCGGGGGCGAGTACTGAAGCTTTCTTT. This codes for CASSLAPGASTEAFF.

In its sample, this clone was seen once. The chain employs TRBV4-1 and TRBJ2-3; D is perhaps TRBD2 (5 bases). Germline V CDR1 and CDR2: MGHRA, YSYEKL. This CDR3 has 16 amino acids. V was pared by 1 base and J by 3 bases, with 14 bases between. The CDR3 DNA sequence: TGCGCCAGCAGCCAAGCGGGAATTGATTTTACAGATACGCAGTATTTT. Protein sequence: CASSQAGIDFTDTQYF.

This clone appeared a single time. The chain couples TRBV5-1 to TRBJ1-1; D is ambiguous. V lost 1 base and J lost 1, with 8 bases in between. The CDR3 loop spans 14 amino acids. Germline loops: CDR1 SGHRS, CDR2 YFSETQ. CDR3 in DNA: TGCGCCAGCAGCTTGATGGTTGAGAACACTGAAGCTTTCTTT. This codes for CASSLMVENTEAFF.

The chain joins TRBV30 to TRBJ2-3; D possibly corresponds to TRBD2 (7 bases). CDR1 is GTSNPN and CDR2 is SVGIG in the germline V gene (reference sequence). With 4 bases removed from V and 1 base from J, the gap between germline ends came to 9 bases. The CDR3 contains 13 residues. CDR3: CAWKGGGTDTQYF. Written as DNA, the CDR3 is TGTGCCTGGAAGGGGGGGGGCACAGATACGCAGTATTTT. Full variable domain (outside the CDR3, taken from reference TRBV30 and TRBJ2-3): SQTIHQWPATLVQPVGSPLSLECTVEGTSNPNLYWYRQAAGRGLQLLFYSVGIGQISSEVPQNLSASRPQDRQFILSSKKLLLSDSGFYLCAWKGGGTDTQYFGPGTRLTVL.